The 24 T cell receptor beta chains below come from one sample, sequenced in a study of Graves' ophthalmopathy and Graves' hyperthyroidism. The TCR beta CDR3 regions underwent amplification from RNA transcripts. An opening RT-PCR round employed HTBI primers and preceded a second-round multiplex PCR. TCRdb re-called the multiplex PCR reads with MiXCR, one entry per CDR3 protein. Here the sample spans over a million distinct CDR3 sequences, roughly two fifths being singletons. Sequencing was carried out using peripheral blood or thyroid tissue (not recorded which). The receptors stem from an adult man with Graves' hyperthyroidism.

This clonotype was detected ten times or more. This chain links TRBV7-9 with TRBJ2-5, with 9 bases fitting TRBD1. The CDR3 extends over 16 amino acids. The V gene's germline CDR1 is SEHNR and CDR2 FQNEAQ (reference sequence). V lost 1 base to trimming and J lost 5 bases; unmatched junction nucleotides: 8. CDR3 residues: CASSLGLTGGQETQYF. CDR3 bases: TGTGCCAGCAGCTTAGGTTTAACAGGGGGCCAGGAGACCCAGTACTTC.

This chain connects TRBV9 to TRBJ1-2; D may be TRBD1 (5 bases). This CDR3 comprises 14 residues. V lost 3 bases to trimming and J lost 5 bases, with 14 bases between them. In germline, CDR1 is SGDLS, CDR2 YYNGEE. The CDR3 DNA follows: TGTGCCAGCAGCGGCGGGACTGAAATTTATGGCTACACCTTC. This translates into CASSGGTEIYGYTF.

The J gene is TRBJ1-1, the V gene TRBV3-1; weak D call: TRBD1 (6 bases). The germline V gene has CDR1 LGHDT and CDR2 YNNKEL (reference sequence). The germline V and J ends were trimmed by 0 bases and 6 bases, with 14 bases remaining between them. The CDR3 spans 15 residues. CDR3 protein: CASSQDPTGSAEAFF. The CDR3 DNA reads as TGTGCCAGCAGCCAAGATCCTACAGGGTCGGCTGAAGCTTTCTTT.

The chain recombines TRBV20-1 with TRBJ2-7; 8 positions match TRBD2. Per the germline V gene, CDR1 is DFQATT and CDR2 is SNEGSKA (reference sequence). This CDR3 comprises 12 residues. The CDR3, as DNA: TGCAGCAAAGGAGCGGGAGTCTACGAGCAGTACTTC. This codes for CSKGAGVYEQYF.

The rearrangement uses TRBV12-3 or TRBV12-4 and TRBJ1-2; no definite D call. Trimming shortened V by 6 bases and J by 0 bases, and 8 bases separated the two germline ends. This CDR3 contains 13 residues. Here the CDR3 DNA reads TGTGCCAGCAGCCAAAAGACTAACTATGGCTACACCTTC. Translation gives CASSQKTNYGYTF.

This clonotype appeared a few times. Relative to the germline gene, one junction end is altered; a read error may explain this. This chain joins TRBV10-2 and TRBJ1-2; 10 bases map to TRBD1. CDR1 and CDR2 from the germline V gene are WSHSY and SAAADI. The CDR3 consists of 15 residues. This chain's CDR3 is CASSSPGTGEYGYTF. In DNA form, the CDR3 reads TGTGCCAGCAGTTCCCCCGGGACAGGGGAGTATGGCTACACCTTC.

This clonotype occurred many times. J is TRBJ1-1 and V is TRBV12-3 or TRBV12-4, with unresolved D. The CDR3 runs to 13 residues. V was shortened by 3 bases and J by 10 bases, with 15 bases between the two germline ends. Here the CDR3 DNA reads TGTGCCAGCAGTTTTTCCGGTGTACCAGGAGCTTTCTTT. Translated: CASSFSGVPGAFF.

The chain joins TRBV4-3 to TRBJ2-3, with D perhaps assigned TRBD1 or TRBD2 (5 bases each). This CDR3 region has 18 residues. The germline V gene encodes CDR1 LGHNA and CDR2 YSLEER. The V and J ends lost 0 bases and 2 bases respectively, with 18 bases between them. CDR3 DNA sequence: TGCGCCAGCAGCCAAGATACGTCCGGGACCGAATACACAGATACGCAGTATTTT. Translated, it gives CASSQDTSGTEYTDTQYF.

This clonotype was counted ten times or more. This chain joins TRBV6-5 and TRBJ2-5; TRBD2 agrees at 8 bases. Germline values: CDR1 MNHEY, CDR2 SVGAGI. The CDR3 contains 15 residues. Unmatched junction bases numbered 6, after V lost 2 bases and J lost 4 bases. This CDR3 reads CASSYSFLAGETQYF. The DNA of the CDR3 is TGTGCCAGCAGTTACAGTTTCCTAGCGGGAGAGACCCAGTACTTC.

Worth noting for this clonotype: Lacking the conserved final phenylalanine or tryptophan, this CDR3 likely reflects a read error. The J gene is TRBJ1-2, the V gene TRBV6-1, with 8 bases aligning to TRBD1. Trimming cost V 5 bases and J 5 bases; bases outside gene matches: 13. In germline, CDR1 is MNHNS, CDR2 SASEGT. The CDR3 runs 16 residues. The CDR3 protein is CASSLQAGTGWYGYTL. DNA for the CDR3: TGTGCCAGCAGTCTCCAAGCCGGGACAGGCTGGTATGGCTACACCCTC.

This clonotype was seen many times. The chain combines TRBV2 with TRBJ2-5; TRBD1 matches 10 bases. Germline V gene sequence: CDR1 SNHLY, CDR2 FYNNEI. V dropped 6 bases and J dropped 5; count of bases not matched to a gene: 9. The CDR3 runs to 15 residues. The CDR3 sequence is CASRRDRGPVETQYF. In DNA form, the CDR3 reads TGTGCCAGCAGAAGGGACAGGGGCCCTGTGGAGACCCAGTACTTC.

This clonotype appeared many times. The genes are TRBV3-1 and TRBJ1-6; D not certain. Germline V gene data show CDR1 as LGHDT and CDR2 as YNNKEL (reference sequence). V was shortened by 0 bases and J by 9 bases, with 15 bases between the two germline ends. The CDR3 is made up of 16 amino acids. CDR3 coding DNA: TGTGCCAGCAGCCAAGATGGGGAACCAGACGGTTCACCCCTCCACTTT. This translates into CASSQDGEPDGSPLHF.

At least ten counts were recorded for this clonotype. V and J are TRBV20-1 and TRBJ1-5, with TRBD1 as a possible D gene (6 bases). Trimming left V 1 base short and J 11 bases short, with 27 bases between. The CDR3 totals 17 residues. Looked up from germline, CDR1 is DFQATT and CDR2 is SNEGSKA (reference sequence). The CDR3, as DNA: TGCAGTGCTAGAGGGGACACCCGCACAGGCATCAATCGGGCCCAGCATTTT. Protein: CSARGDTRTGINRAQHF.

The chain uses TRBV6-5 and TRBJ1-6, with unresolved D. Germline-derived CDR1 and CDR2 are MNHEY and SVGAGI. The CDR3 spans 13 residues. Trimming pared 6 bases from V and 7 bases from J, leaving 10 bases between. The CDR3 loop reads CASRRTANSPLHF. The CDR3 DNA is TGTGCCAGCAGGCGGACTGCGAATTCACCCCTCCACTTT.

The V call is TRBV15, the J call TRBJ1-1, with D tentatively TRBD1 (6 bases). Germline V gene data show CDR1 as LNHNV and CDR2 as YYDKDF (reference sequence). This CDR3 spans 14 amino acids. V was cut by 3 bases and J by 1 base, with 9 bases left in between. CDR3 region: CATSSGGPNTEAFF. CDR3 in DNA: TGTGCCACCAGCAGCGGGGGGCCGAACACTGAAGCTTTCTTT.

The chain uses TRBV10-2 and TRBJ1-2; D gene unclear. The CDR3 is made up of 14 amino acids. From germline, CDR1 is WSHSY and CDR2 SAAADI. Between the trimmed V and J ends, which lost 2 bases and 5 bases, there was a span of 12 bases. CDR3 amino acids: CASSEPDGRYGYTF. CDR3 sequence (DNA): TGCGCCAGCAGTGAGCCGGACGGTCGATATGGCTACACCTTC.

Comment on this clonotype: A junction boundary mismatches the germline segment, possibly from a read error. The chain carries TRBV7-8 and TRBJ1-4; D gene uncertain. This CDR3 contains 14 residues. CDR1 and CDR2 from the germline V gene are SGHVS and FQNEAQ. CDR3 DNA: TGTGCCAGCAGTTATTCCCGAGCAAATGGAAAACTGTTTTTT. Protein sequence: CASSYSRANGKLFF.

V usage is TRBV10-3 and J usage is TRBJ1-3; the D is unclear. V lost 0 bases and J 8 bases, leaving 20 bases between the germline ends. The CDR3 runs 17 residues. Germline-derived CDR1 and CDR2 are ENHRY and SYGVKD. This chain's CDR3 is CAISESPGRDYGYTIYF. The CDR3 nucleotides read TGTGCCATCAGTGAGTCCCCTGGGAGAGACTATGGCTACACCATATATTTT.

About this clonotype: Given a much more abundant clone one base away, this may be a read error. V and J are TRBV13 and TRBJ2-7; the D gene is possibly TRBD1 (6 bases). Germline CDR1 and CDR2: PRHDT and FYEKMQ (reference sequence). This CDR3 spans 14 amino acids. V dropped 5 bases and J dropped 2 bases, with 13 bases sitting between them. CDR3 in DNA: TGTGCCAGCAGCCAGAACGGACAGCCCTACGAGCAGTACTTC. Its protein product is CASSQNGQPYEQYF.

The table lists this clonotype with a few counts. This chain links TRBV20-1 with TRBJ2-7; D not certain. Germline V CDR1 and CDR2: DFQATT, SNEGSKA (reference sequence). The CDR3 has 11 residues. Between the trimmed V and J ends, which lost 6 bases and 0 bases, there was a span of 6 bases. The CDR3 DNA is TGCAGTGCCATACTCTCCTACGAGCAGTACTTC. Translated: CSAILSYEQYF.

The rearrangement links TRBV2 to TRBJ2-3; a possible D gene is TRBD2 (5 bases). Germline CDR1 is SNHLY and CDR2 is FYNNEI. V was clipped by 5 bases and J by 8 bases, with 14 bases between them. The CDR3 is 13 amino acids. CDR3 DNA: TGTGCCAGCAGTCTTGACCCACGGGGTACGCAGTATTTT. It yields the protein CASSLDPRGTQYF.

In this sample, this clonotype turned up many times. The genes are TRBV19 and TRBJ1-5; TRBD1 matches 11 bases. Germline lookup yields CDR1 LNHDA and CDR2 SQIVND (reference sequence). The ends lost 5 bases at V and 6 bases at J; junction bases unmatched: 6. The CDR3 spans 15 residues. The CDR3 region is CASSPGQGASQPQHF. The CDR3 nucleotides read TGTGCCAGTAGTCCTGGACAGGGGGCCTCTCAGCCCCAGCATTTT.

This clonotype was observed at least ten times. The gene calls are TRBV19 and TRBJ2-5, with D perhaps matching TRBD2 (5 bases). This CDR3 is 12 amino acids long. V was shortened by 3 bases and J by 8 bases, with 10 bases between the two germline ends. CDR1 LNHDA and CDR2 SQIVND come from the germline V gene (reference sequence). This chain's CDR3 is CASSIPGYTQYF. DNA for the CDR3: TGTGCCAGTAGTATTCCGGGGTACACCCAGTACTTC.

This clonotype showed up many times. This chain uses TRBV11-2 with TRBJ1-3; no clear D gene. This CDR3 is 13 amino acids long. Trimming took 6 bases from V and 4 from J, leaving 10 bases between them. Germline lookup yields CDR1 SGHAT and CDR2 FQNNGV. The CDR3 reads CASRITFGNTIYF. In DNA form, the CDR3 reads TGTGCCAGCAGGATTACCTTCGGAAACACCATATATTTT.